This passage covers 2 T cell receptor beta chains from one sample sequenced in a study of T-cell memory formation after mild COVID-19. TCRdb processed the 5' RACE reads anew with MiXCR; each CDR3 protein has one entry. The sample lists 550,000 to 600,000 distinct CDR3 sequences, 15% to 20% seen once, with roughly 8.2% in the top ten. Sequencing was performed on PBMCs or a T cell subset sorted from them (not recorded which). These receptors were obtained from an adult woman who had mild COVID-19 (a few samples of this study predate the infection). Cell type and time point are not known.

The chain joins TRBV12-3 or TRBV12-4 to TRBJ2-5; D is ambiguous. V was trimmed by 3 bases and J by 2 bases, leaving 13 bases between them. The CDR3 loop spans 15 amino acids. The CDR3 region is CASSFAPGLQETQYF. The CDR3 region has the DNA TGTGCCAGCAGTTTTGCGCCGGGCTTACAAGAGACCCAGTACTTC.

This clonotype was seen more than once but under ten times. The CDR3 here is CASSPTLANTGELFF. DNA of the CDR3: TGCGCCAGCAGTCCGACACTAGCGAACACCGGGGAGCTGTTTTTT. V is TRBV5-1 and J is TRBJ2-2; weak D call: TRBD2 (5 bases). CDR3 length: 15 amino acids. Germline V gives CDR1 SGHRS, CDR2 YFSETQ. V lost 5 bases, J lost 0 bases, and 11 bases lay in between.